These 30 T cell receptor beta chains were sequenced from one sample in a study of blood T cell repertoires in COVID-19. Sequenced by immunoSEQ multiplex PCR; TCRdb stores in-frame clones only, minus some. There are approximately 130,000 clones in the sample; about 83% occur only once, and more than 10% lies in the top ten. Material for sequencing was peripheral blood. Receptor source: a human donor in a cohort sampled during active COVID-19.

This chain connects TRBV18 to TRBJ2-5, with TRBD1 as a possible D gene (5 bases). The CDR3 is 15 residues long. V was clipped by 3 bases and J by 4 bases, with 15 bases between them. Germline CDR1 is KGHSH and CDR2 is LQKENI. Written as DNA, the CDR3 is TGTGCCAGCTCACCTCCGGCAGGGTTTACAGAGACCCAGTACTTC. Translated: CASSPPAGFTETQYF.

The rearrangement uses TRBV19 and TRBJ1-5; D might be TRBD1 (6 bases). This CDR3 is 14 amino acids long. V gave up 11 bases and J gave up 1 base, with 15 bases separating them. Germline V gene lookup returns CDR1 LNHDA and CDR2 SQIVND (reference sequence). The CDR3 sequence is CALNRVVSNQPQHF. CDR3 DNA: TGTGCCCTAAACAGGGTAGTGAGCAATCAGCCCCAGCATTTT.

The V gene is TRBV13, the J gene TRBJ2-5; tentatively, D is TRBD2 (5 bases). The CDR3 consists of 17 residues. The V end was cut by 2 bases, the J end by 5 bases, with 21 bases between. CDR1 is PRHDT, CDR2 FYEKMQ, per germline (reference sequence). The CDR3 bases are TGTGCCAGCAGCTTATATTCCAGGACTCCGAGGAGGGAGACCCAGTACTTC. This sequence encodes CASSLYSRTPRRETQYF.

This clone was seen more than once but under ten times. CDR3 amino acids: CASSLGQGRGTRNSPLHF. The CDR3 DNA reads TGTGCCAGCAGTCTGGGACAGGGTAGGGGGACTAGGAATTCACCCCTCCACTTT. The V gene is TRBV6-6, the J gene TRBJ1-6, with 9 nucleotides matching TRBD1. The CDR3 runs to 18 residues. Trimming at V came to 5 bases and at J to 7 bases, leaving 15 bases not matched to a gene. Germline assignment: CDR1 MNHNY and CDR2 SVGAGI (reference sequence).

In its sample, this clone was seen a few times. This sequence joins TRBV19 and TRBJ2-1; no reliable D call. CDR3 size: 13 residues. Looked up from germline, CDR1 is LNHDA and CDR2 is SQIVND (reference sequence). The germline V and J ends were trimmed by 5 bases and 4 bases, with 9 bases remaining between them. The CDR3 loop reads CASSYSSYNEQFF. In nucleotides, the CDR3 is TGTGCCAGTAGTTACAGCTCATACAATGAGCAGTTCTTC.

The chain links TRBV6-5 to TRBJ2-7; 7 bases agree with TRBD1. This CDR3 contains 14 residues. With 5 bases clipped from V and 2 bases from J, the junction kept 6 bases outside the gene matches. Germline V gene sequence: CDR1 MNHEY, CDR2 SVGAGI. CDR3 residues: CASSRDSTAYEQYF. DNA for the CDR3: TGTGCCAGCAGTAGGGACAGTACGGCCTACGAGCAGTACTTC.

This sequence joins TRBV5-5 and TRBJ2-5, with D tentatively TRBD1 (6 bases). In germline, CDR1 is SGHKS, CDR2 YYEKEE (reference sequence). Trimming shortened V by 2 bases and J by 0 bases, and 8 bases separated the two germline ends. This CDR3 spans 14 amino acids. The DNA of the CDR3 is TGTGCCAGCAGCTTACAGGGTCACCAAGAGACCCAGTACTTC. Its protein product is CASSLQGHQETQYF.

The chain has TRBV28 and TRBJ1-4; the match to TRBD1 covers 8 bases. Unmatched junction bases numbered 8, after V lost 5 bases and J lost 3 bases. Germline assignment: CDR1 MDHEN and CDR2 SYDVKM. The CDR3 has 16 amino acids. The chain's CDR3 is CASSTPPGQANEKLFF. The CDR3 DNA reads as TGTGCCAGCAGTACTCCCCCGGGACAGGCTAATGAAAAACTGTTTTTT.

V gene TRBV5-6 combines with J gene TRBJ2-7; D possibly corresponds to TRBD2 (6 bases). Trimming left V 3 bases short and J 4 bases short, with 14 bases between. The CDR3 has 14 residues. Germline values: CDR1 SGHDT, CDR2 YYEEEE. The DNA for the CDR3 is TGTGCCAGCAGCTCGGGACTGATTAAATACGAGCAGTACTTC. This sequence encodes CASSSGLIKYEQYF.

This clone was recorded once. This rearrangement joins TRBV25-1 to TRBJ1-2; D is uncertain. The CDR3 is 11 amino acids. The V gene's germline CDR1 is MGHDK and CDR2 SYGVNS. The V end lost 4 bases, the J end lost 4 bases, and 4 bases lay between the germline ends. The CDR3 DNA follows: TGTGCCAGCAGTGGCGCCTATGGCTACACCTTC. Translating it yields CASSGAYGYTF.

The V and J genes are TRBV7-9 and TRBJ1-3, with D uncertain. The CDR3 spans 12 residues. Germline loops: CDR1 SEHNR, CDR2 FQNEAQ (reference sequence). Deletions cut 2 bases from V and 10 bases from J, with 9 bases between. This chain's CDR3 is CASSLLSPTIYF. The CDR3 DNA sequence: TGTGCCAGCAGCTTATTATCCCCGACCATATATTTT.

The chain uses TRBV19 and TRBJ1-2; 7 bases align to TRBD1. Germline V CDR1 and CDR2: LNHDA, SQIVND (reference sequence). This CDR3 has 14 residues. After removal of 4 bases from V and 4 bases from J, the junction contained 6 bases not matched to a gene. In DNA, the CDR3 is TGTGCCAGTAGTACCCCCTGGGACAGCTATGGCTACACCTTC. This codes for CASSTPWDSYGYTF.

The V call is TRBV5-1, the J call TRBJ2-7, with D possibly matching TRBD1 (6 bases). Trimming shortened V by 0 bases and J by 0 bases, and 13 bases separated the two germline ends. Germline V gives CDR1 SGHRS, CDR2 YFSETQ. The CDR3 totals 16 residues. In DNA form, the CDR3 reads TGCGCCAGCAGCTTGGGCCGGACAGCAAGCTCCTACGAGCAGTACTTC. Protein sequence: CASSLGRTASSYEQYF.

The CDR3 sequence is CASSPRPGDTQYF. CDR3 sequence (DNA): TGCGCCAGCAGTCCTAGGCCTGGAGATACGCAGTATTTT. The chain couples TRBV10-1 to TRBJ2-3; D not certain. This CDR3 contains 13 residues. Germline CDR1 is WNHNN and CDR2 is SYGVQD (reference sequence). Trimming stripped 5 bases from V and 5 bases from J, with 11 bases between.

CDR3 in DNA: TGTGCCAGCAGTTTTTTTCAACGGAGGCTGTTTTTT. The encoded protein is CASSFFQRRLFF. The V gene is TRBV28, the J gene TRBJ1-4; D ambiguous. V lost 3 bases, J lost 14 bases, and 13 bases lay in between. This CDR3 is 12 amino acids long. The germline CDR1 and CDR2 sequences are MDHEN and SYDVKM.

In DNA form, the CDR3 reads TGTGCCAGCAGCTTACGGACAGGGGCCGGGGTGCCGCAGCCCCAGCATTTT. Its protein is CASSLRTGAGVPQPQHF. This chain uses TRBV7-8 with TRBJ1-5, with 9 bases matching TRBD1. This CDR3 has 17 residues. Germline values: CDR1 SGHVS, CDR2 FQNEAQ. The V and J ends lost 2 bases and 7 bases, in that order; junction bases with no gene match: 12.

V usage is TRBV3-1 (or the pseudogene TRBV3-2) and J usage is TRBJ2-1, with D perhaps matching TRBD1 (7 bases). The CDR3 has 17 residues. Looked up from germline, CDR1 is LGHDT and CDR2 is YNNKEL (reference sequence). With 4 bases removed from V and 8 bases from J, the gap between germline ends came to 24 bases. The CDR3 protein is CASSPFRQGGSNDEQFF. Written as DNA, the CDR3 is TGTGCCAGCAGCCCCTTCAGACAGGGAGGATCCAATGATGAGCAGTTCTTC.

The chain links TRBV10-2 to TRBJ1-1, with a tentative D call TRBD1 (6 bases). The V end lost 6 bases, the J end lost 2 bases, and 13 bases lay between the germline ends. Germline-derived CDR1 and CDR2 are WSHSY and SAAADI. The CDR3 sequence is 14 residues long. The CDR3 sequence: CASREQGGNTEAFF. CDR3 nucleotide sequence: TGCGCCAGCAGGGAACAGGGTGGTAACACTGAAGCTTTCTTT.

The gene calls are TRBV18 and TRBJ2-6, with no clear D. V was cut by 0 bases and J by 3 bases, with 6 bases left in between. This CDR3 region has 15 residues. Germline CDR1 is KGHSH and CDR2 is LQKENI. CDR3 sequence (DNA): TGTGCCAGCTCACCACCTCTTGTTGGGGCCAACGTCCTGACTTTC. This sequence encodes CASSPPLVGANVLTF.

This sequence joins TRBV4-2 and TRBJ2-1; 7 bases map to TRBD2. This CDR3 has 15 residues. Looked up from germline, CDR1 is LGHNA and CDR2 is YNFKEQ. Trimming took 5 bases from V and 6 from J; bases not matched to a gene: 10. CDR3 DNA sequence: TGTGCCAGCAGCAACCCCGGGACTAAGTCCAATGAGCAGTTCTTC. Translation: CASSNPGTKSNEQFF.

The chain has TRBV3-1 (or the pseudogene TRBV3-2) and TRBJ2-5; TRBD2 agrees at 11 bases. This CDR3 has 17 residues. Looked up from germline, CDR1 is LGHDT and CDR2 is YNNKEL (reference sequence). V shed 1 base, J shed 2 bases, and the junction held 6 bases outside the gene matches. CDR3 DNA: TGTGCCAGCAGCCAAGTGAATAGCGGGGGGGAACAAGAGACCCAGTACTTC. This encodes CASSQVNSGGEQETQYF.

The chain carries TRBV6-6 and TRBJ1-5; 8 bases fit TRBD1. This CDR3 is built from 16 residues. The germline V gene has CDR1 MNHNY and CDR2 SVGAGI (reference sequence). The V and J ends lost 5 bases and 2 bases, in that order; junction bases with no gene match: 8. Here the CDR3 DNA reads TGTGCCAGCAGTACCCAGGGGGCGGACGGCAATCAGCCCCAGCATTTT. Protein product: CASSTQGADGNQPQHF.

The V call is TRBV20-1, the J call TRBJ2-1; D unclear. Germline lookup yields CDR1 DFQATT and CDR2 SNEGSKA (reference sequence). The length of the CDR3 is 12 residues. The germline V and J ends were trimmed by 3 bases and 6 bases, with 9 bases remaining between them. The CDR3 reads CSASRVPNEQFF. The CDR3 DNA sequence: TGCAGTGCTAGTCGGGTCCCCAATGAGCAGTTCTTC.

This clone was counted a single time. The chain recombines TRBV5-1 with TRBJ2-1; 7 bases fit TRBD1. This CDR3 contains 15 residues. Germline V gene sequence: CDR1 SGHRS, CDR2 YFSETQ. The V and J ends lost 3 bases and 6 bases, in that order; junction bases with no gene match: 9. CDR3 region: CASSWGDRATNEQFF. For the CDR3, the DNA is TGCGCCAGCAGCTGGGGCGACAGGGCAACCAATGAGCAGTTCTTC.

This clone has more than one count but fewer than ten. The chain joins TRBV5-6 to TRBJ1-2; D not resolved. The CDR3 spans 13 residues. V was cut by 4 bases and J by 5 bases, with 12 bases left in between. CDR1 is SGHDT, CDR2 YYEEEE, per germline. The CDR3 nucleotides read TGTGCCAGCAGCAGCGACGTCGATTATGGCTACACCTTC. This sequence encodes CASSSDVDYGYTF.

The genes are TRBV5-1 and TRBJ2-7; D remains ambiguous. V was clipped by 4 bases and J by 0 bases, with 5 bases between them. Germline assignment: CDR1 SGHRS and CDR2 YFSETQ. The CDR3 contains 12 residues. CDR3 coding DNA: TGCGCCAGCAGCAGCCGCTCCTACGAGCAGTACTTC. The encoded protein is CASSSRSYEQYF.

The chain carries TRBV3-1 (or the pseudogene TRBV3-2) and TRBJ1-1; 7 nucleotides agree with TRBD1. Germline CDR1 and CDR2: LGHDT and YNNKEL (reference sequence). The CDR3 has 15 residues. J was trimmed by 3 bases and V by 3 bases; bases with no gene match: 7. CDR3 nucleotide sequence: TGTGCCAGCAGCCATTCCGACAGGGTTGACACTGAAGCTTTCTTT. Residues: CASSHSDRVDTEAFF.

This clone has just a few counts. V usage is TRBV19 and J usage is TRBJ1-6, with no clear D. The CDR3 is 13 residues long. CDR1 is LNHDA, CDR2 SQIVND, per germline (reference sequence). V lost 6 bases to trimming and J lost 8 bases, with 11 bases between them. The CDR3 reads CASRTTEDSPLHF. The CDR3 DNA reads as TGTGCCAGTAGAACGACGGAGGATTCACCCCTCCACTTT.

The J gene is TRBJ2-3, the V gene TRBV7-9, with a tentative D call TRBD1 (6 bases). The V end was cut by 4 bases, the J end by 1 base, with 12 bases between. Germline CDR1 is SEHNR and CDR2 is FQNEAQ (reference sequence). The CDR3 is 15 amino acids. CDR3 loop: CASSSRGSGTDTQYF. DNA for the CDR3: TGTGCCAGCAGCTCCAGGGGTTCTGGCACAGATACGCAGTATTTT. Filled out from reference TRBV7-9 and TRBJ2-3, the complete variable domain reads DTGVSQNPRHKITKRGQNVTFRCDPISEHNRLYWYRQTLGQGPEFLTYFQNEAQLEKSRLLSDRFSAERPKGSFSTLEIQRTEQGDSAMYLCASSSRGSGTDTQYFGPGTRLTVL.

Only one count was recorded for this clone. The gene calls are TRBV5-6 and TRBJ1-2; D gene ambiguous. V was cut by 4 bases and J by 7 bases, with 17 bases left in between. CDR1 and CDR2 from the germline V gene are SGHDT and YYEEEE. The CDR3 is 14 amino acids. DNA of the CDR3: TGTGCCAGCAGCCCTCTCACTTGGAGAGGTGGCTACACCTTC. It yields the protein CASSPLTWRGGYTF. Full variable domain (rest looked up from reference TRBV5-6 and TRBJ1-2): DAGVTQSPTHLIKTRGQQVTLRCSPKSGHDTVSWYQQALGQGPQFIFQYYEEEERQRGNFPDRFSGHQFPNYSSELNVNALLLGDSALYLCASSPLTWRGGYTFGSGTRLTVV.